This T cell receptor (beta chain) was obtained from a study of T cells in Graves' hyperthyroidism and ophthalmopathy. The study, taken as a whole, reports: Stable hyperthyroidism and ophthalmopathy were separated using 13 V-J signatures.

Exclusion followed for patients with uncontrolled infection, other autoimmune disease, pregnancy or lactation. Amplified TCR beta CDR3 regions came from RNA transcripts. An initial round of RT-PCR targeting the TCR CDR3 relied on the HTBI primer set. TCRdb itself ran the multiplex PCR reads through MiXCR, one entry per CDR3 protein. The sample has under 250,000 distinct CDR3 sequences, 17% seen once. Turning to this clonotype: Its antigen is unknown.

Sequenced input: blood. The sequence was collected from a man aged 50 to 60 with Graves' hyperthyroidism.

CDR3 sequence reads: CAWNREGEQFF. CDR3 nucleotide sequence: TGTGCCTGGAACAGGGAAGGTGAGCAGTTCTTC. V is TRBV30 and J is TRBJ2-1, with D possibly being TRBD1 (6 bases). The CDR3 is 11 residues long. Trimming took 4 bases from V and 9 from J, leaving 10 bases between them. Germline CDR1 GTSNPN, CDR2 SVGIG (reference sequence).